The entry below describes one T cell receptor (beta chain). Its antigen remains unknown. One junction end does not reproduce the germline sequence, and a read error may be involved. Via MiXCR, TCRdb re-called the 5' RACE reads, giving one row per CDR3 protein. This repertoire shows about 240,000 distinct CDR3 sequences, around 10% found once; its top ten account for roughly 6.8%. The data were obtained in a study of CD8 T cells in ankylosing spondylitis. Looked up from germline, CDR1 is SGHTA and CDR2 is FQGNSA. This CDR3 is built from 17 residues. Study-wide results and limits: Prior literature has documented some motif variants in synovial fluid and blood from reactive arthritis.

This receptor was identified in a male donor with ankylosing spondylitis or in good health (not recorded which). The V gene is TRBV7-2, the J gene TRBJ2-7, with a weak D call TRBD2 (6 bases). The specimen sequenced was blood, either unsorted or a sorted T cell fraction (not recorded which). The CDR3 sequence: CASSLGPQRRGAYAQYF. In DNA, the CDR3 is TGTGCCAGCAGCTTAGGGCCCCAGCGGAGGGGAGCGTACGCGCAGTACTTC.